This TCR beta chain originates from a study of shared clonotypes between healthy human individuals. Study conclusions and caveats: In a handful of donors, about 5% of naive CD4 clonotypes appeared in common. Large depth notwithstanding, sorted-subset sequencing proved incomplete by rarefaction.

Free of recent acute infections or vaccinations, the donors were healthy HIV-negative adults. About this clone itself: The antigen is unknown.

The V and J ends lost 1 base and 4 bases respectively, with 10 bases between them. The length of the CDR3 is 14 residues. Germline values: CDR1 SGHTA, CDR2 FQGNSA. Using roughly 200 ng DNA, some 30,000 T cell genomes, the sorted-subset replicate PCRs were run. Produced via immunoSEQ multiplex PCR; TCRdb's table is partial and in-frame only. The sample gives about 1.5 million clones, 96% of which show up once; 0.95% to 1.5% is in the top ten. The chain carries TRBV7-2 and TRBJ1-2, with D possibly matching TRBD1 (5 bases). The material sequenced was naive CD4+ T cells sorted from blood. Subset denoted: CD45RA+ positively selected. The source of this sequence is a man in his thirties or forties in good health. CDR3 coding DNA: TGTGCCAGCAGCTTAGTGGGGGTGGGCTATGGCTACACCTTC. It specifies CASSLVGVGYGYTF.